A single sample gave rise to the 12 T cell receptor beta chains below, sequenced in a study of blood T cells in healthy people across ages. Through a sample-barcoded 5' primer and a J-beta primer mix, a second PCR was run for 7 to 11 cycles. Each CDR3 protein is one row after TCRdb ran MiXCR on the 5' RACE reads. The repertoire holds roughly 2 million distinct CDR3 sequences, with around half as singletons. Sequenced material: blood. The source of these receptors is a woman aged 40 to 49 in good health.

This clonotype was counted only a few times. The rearrangement uses TRBV29-1 and TRBJ1-2; TRBD1 is a possible D gene (6 bases). The germline V and J ends were trimmed by 4 bases and 4 bases, with 10 bases remaining between them. CDR3 length: 12 residues. Per germline, CDR1 SQVTM and CDR2 ANQGSEA. The CDR3 DNA is TGCAGCGTTGTAAGACAGGCCTATGGCTACACCTTC. Its translation is CSVVRQAYGYTF.

The J gene is TRBJ1-6, the V gene TRBV7-2; D is uncertain. V was pared by 4 bases and J by 0 bases, with 16 bases between. The CDR3 length is 18 residues. The germline CDR1 and CDR2 sequences are SGHTA and FQGNSA. The CDR3 region has the DNA TGTGCCAGCAGCTCTTCCCTCCCGGGAGGCTCCTATAATTCACCCCTCCACTTT. Encoded protein: CASSSSLPGGSYNSPLHF.

This chain links TRBV20-1 with TRBJ2-5; 10 bases are a match to TRBD2. CDR1 is DFQATT, CDR2 SNEGSKA, per germline (reference sequence). After removal of 3 bases from V and 0 bases from J, the junction contained 7 bases not matched to a gene. The CDR3 contains 16 residues. The CDR3, as DNA: TGCAGTGCTAGTCCCTCTAGCGGGGGACACCAAGAGACCCAGTACTTC. Its translation: CSASPSSGGHQETQYF.

This clonotype was seen a handful of times. This rearrangement joins TRBV6-5 to TRBJ2-7, with D perhaps TRBD2 (6 bases). The CDR3 extends over 15 amino acids. Germline CDR1 reads MNHEY; CDR2 reads SVGAGI. V dropped 9 bases and J dropped 1 base, with 19 bases sitting between them. CDR3 coding DNA: TGTGCCAGTGGGGGGTCCGGAGAACCTTCCTACGAGCAGTACTTC. This codes for CASGGSGEPSYEQYF.

The rearrangement joins TRBV4-2 to TRBJ2-5; 7 nucleotides align to TRBD2. CDR3 size: 17 residues. J was trimmed by 2 bases and V by 1 base; bases with no gene match: 10. The V gene's germline CDR1 is LGHNA and CDR2 YNFKEQ. In nucleotides, the CDR3 is TGTGCCAGCAGCCAAGTATCCAGCGGGGCAAGGCAAGAGACCCAGTACTTC. Translation gives CASSQVSSGARQETQYF.

The chain joins TRBV9 to TRBJ2-3, with 9 bases fitting TRBD2. V was clipped by 0 bases and J by 5 bases; unmatched bases: 4. Germline CDR1 and CDR2: SGDLS and YYNGEE. The CDR3 is made up of 15 amino acids. The CDR3 region is CASSVVTSGQDTQYF. In DNA, the CDR3 is TGTGCCAGCAGCGTAGTGACTAGCGGACAAGATACGCAGTATTTT.

The chain joins TRBV6-5 to TRBJ1-4; D remains unclear. From germline, CDR1 is MNHEY and CDR2 SVGAGI. This CDR3 region has 12 residues. Trimming shortened V by 8 bases and J by 4 bases, and 8 bases separated the two germline ends. The CDR3 protein is CASGRNNEKLFF. DNA of the CDR3: TGTGCCAGCGGCAGGAATAATGAAAAACTGTTTTTT.

The sample holds a few counts of this clonotype. The chain is built from TRBV12-3 or TRBV12-4 and TRBJ2-3; D is unresolved. The CDR3 length is 17 residues. Trimming removed 2 bases from V and 0 bases from J, with 15 bases in between. In nucleotides, the CDR3 is TGTGCCAGCAGTTTAAGTTTGGCAGTCTCTAGCACAGATACGCAGTATTTT. Residues: CASSLSLAVSSTDTQYF.

This clonotype has just a few counts. This chain connects TRBV7-9 to TRBJ2-7; TRBD2 matches 8 bases. CDR1 and CDR2 (germline): SEHNR, FQNEAQ (reference sequence). Trimming cost V 6 bases and J 0 bases; bases outside gene matches: 4. The CDR3 contains 14 residues. For the CDR3, the DNA is TGTGCCAGCAGGACTAGCGTCGACTCCTACGAGCAGTACTTC. Its translation: CASRTSVDSYEQYF.

This chain links TRBV20-1 with TRBJ2-6; 9 bases are a match to TRBD1. Germline V gives CDR1 DFQATT, CDR2 SNEGSKA (reference sequence). The CDR3 loop spans 16 amino acids. Trimming cost V 3 bases and J 1 base; bases outside gene matches: 4. The CDR3 sequence: CSARGQGRSGANVLTF. The CDR3 DNA reads as TGCAGTGCTAGGGGACAGGGCAGATCTGGGGCCAACGTCCTGACTTTC.

The CDR3 loop is CASSLGRGYTEAFF. DNA of the CDR3: TGCGCCAGCAGCCTGGGTAGGGGGTACACTGAAGCTTTCTTT. J is TRBJ1-1 and V is TRBV5-1; weak D call: TRBD1 (6 bases). Per germline, CDR1 SGHRS and CDR2 YFSETQ. The CDR3 runs 14 residues. Trimming took 4 bases from V and 3 from J, leaving 13 bases between them.

This clonotype turned up a few times. The chain employs TRBV29-1 and TRBJ2-6, with D possibly TRBD2 on 6 matching bases. CDR1 and CDR2 from the germline V gene are SQVTM and ANQGSEA. V lost 4 bases to trimming and J lost 4 bases, with 11 bases between them. This CDR3 has 14 amino acids. The CDR3 region is CSVVGGGGANVLTF. The CDR3 nucleotides read TGCAGCGTTGTGGGGGGTGGCGGGGCCAACGTCCTGACTTTC.